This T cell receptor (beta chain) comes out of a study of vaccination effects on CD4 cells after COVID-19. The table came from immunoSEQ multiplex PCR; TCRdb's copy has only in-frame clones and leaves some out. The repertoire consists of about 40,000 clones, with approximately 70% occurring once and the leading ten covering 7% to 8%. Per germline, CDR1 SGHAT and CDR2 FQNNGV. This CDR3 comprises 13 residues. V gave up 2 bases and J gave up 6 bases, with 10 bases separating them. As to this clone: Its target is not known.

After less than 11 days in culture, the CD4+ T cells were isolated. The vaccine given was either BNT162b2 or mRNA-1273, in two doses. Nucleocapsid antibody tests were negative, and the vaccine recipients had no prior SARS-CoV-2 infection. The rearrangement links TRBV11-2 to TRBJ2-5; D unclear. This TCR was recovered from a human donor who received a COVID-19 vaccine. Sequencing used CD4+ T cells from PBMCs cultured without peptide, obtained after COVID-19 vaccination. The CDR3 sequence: CASSLQLEQTQYF. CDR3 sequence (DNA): TGTGCCAGCAGCTTACAACTTGAACAGACCCAGTACTTC.